This record looks at one T cell receptor beta chain sequence and its context. Cohort assignment relied on participant-reported clinical history. This sample is part of a study of blood T cell repertoires in COVID-19. TCRdb's table, derived via immunoSEQ multiplex PCR, lists solely in-frame clones and lacks some. The sample has about 270,000 clones; roughly 91% are singletons. The receptor was derived from a woman aged 55-69 years in a cohort exposed to, infected with or recovered from COVID-19 (not recorded which). The sequenced sample was PBMCs or T cells enriched from blood (not recorded which).

CDR3 amino acids: CASSYGGQKLTEAFF. The CDR3 coding sequence is TGTGCCAGCAGTTACGGGGGACAGAAACTCACTGAAGCTTTCTTT. V gene TRBV6-5 combines with J gene TRBJ1-1; 7 positions match TRBD1. V lost 2 bases and J lost 4; bases outside the gene matches: 7. The CDR3 is made up of 15 amino acids. Germline CDR1 is MNHEY and CDR2 is SVGAGI.